This T cell receptor beta chain was sequenced in a study of cytomegalovirus exposure and HLA in healthy donors. Study summary: Early on, a data release was issued that held approximately 92 million unique TCRs from HLA-typed donors.

With regard to this clone: Its cognate antigen is unknown.

Study-wide findings and caveats: Cytomegalovirus-associated status was assigned to approximately 160 TCR beta chains.

The PCR was carried out with 60 Vbeta primers and 13 Jbeta primers. As originally analysed: A follow-up analysis tallied around 80 million unique TCR beta chains, roughly 10 million shared. The method was immunoSEQ multiplex PCR; TCRdb's version includes in-frame clones alone and lacks a portion of them. The V and J calls and clone size are taken from that table; D and trimming were inferred from the DNA. The sample records roughly 180,000 clones, about 80% being singletons. In germline, CDR1 is SEHNR, CDR2 FQNEAQ (reference sequence). Trimming pared 5 bases from V and 3 bases from J, leaving 16 bases between. CDR3 length equals 15 residues.

The source is a man in his fifties or sixties in good health and CMV-seropositive. Sequenced material: PBMCs. This chain joins TRBV7-9 and TRBJ1-1, with D perhaps matching TRBD1 (6 bases). CDR3 region: CASSPQQGSYTEAFF. Here the CDR3 DNA reads TGTGCCAGCAGCCCACAACAGGGCTCGTACACTGAAGCTTTCTTT.